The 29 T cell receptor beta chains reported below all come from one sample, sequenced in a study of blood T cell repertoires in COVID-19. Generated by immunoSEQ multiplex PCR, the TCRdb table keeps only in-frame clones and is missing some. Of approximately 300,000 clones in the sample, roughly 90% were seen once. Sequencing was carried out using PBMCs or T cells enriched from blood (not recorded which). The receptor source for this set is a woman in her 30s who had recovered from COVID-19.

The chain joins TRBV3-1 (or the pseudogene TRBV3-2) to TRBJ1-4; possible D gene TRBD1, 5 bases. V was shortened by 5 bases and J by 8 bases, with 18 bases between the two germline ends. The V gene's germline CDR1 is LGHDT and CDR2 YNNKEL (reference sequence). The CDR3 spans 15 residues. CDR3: CASSASSRVGEKLFF. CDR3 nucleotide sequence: TGTGCCAGCAGCGCTAGTTCCAGGGTGGGGGAAAAACTGTTTTTT.

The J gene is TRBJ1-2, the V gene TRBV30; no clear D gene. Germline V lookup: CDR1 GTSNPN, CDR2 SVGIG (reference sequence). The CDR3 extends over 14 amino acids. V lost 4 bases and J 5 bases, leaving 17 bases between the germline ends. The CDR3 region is CAWTRPGRIYGYTF. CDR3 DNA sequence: TGTGCCTGGACTCGCCCTGGGAGGATTTATGGCTACACCTTC.

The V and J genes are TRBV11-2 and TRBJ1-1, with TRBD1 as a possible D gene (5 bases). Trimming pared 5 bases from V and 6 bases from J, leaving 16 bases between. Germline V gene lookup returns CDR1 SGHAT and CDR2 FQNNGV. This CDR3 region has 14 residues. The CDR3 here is CASSPLLGASEAFF. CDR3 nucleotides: TGTGCCAGCAGCCCGCTTTTAGGGGCTTCTGAAGCTTTCTTT. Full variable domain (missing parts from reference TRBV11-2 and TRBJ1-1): EAGVAQSPRYKIIEKRQSVAFWCNPISGHATLYWYQQILGQGPKLLIQFQNNGVVDDSQLPKDRFSAERLKGVDSTLKIQPAKLEDSAVYLCASSPLLGASEAFFGQGTRLTVV.

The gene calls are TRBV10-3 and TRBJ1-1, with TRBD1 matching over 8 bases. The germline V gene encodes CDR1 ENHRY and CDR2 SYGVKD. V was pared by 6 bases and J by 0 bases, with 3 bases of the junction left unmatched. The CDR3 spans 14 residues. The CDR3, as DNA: TGTGCCATCAGATCGACAGGGGTGAACACTGAAGCTTTCTTT. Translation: CAIRSTGVNTEAFF.

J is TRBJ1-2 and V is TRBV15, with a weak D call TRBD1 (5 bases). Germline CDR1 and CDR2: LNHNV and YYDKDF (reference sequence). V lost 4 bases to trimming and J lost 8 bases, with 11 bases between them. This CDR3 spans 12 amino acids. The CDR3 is CATSTPGGGYTF. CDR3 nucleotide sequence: TGTGCCACCAGCACTCCCGGGGGGGGCTACACCTTC.

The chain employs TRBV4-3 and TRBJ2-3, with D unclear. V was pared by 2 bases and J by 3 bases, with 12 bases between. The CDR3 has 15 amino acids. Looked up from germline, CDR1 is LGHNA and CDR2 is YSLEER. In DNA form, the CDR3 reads TGCGCCAGCAGCCAATTCCCCTCCAGTACAGATACGCAGTATTTT. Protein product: CASSQFPSSTDTQYF.

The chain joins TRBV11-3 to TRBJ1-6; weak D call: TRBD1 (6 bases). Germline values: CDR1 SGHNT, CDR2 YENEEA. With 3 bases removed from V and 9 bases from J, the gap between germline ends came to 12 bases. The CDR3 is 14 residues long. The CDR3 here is CASSFGTSGSPLHF. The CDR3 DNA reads TGTGCCAGCAGCTTCGGGACAAGTGGTTCACCCCTCCACTTT.

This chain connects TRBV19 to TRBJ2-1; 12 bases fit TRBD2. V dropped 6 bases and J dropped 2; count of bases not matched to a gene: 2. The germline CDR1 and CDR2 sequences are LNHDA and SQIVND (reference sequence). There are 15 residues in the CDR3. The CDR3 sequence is CASRASGGAYNEQFF. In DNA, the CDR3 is TGTGCCAGTAGGGCTAGCGGGGGGGCCTACAATGAGCAGTTCTTC.

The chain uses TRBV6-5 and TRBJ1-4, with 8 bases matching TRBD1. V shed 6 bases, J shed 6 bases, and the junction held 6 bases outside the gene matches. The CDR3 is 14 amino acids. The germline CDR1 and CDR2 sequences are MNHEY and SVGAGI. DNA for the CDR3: TGTGCCAGCAGCCGACAGGGGAGGGATGAAAAACTGTTTTTT. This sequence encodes CASSRQGRDEKLFF.

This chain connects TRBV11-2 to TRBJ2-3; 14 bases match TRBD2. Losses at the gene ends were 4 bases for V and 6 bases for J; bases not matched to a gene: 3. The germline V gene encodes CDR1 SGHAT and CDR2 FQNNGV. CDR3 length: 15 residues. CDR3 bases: TGTGCCAGCAGCTCGGGACTAGCGGGAGACGATACGCAGTATTTT. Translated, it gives CASSSGLAGDDTQYF.

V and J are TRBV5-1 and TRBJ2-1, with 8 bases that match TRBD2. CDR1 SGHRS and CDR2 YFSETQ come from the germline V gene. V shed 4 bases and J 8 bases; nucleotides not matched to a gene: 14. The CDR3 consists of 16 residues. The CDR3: CASSREIAVGGDEQFF. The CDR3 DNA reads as TGCGCCAGCAGCAGAGAAATAGCTGTCGGGGGGGATGAGCAGTTCTTC.

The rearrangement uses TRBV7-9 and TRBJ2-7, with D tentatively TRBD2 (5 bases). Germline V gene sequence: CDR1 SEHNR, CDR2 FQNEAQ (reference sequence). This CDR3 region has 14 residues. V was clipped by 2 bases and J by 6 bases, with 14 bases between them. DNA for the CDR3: TGTGCCAGCAGCTTAAAGGCGAGGGCCGGCGAGCAGTACTTC. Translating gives CASSLKARAGEQYF.

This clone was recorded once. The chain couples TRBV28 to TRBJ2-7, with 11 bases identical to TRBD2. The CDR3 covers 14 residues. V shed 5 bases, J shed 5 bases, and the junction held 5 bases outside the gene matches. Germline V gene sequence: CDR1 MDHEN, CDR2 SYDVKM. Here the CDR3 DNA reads TGTGCCAGCAGTCTCCCTAGCGGGAGGAACGAGCAGTACTTC. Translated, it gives CASSLPSGRNEQYF.

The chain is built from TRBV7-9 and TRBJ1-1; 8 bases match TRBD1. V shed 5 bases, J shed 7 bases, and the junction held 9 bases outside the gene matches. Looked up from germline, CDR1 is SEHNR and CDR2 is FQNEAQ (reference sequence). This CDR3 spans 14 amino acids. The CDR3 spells CASSNGQGRGEAFF. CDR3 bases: TGTGCCAGCAGCAACGGACAGGGAAGGGGTGAAGCTTTCTTT.

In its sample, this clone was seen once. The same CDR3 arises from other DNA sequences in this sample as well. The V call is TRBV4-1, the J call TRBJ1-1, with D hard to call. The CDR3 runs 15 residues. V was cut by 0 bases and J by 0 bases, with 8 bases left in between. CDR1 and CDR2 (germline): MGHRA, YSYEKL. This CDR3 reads CASSQDPGLNTEAFF. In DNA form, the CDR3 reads TGCGCCAGCAGCCAAGATCCAGGCCTGAACACTGAAGCTTTCTTT.

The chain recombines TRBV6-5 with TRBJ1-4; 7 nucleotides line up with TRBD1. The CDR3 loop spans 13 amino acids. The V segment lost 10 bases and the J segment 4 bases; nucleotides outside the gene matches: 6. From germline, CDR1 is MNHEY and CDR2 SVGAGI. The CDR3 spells CATRDRNNEKLFF. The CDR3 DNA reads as TGTGCCACCAGGGACAGAAATAATGAAAAACTGTTTTTT.

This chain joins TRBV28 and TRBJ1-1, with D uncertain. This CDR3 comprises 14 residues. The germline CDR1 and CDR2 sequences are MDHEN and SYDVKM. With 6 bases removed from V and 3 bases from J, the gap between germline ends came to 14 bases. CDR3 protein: CASRLSQSYTEAFF. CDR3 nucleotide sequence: TGTGCCAGCAGACTAAGTCAGTCTTACACTGAAGCTTTCTTT.

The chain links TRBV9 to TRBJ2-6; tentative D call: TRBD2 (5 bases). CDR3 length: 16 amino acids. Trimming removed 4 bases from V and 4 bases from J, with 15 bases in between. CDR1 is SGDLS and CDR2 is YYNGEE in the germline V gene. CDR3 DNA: TGTGCCAGCAGCTCACGGGGTCTCCTGGGGGCCAACGTCCTGACTTTC. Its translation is CASSSRGLLGANVLTF.

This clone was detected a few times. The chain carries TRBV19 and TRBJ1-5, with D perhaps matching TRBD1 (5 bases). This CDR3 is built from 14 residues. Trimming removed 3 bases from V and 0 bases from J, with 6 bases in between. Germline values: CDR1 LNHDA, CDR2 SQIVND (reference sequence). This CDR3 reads CASSIGGSNQPQHF. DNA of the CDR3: TGTGCCAGTAGTATCGGGGGTAGCAATCAGCCCCAGCATTTT.

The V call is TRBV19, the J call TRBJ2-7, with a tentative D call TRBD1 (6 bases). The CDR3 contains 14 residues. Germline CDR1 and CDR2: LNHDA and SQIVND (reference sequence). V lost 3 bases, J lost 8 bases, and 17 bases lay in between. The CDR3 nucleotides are TGTGCCAGTAGTATTCCGGGACACCCACTCCAGCAGTACTTC. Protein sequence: CASSIPGHPLQQYF. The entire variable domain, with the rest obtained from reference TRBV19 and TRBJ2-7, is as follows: DGGITQSPKYLFRKEGQNVTLSCEQNLNHDAMYWYRQDPGQGLRLIYYSQIVNDFQKGDIAEGYSVSREKKESFPLTVTSAQKNPTAFYLCASSIPGHPLQQYFGPGTRLTVT.

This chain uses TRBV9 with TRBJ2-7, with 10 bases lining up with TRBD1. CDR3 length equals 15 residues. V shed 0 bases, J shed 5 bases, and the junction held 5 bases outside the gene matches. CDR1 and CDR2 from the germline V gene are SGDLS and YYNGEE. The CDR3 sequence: CASSVEGGQGNEQYF. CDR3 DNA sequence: TGTGCCAGCAGCGTAGAGGGGGGACAGGGGAACGAGCAGTACTTC.

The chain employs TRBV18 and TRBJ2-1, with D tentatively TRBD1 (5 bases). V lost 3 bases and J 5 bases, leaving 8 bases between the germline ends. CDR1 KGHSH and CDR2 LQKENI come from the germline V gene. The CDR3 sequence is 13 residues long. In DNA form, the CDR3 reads TGTGCCAGCTCACCGGGGCAGAACAATGAGCAGTTCTTC. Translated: CASSPGQNNEQFF.

CDR3 sequence reads: CASSFRTGELFF. CDR3 in DNA: TGTGCCAGCAGCTTTCGTACCGGGGAGCTGTTTTTT. This sequence joins TRBV7-6 and TRBJ2-2; D is ambiguous. CDR1 is SGHVS and CDR2 is FNYEAQ in the germline V gene. The CDR3 has 12 residues. The V end lost 3 bases, the J end lost 5 bases, and 4 bases lay between the germline ends.

CDR3 sequence reads: CASSTTGYGYTF. Here the CDR3 DNA reads TGTGCCAGCAGTACTACGGGCTATGGCTACACCTTC. The gene calls are TRBV5-4 and TRBJ1-2; no clear D gene. The V gene lost 5 bases and the J gene lost 4 bases, with 9 bases spanning the gap. Germline V gene data show CDR1 as SGHNT and CDR2 as YYREEE (reference sequence). The CDR3 runs 12 residues.

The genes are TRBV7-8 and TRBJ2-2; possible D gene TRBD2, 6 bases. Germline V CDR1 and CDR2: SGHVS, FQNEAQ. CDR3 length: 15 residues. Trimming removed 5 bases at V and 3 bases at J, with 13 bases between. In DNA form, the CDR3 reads TGTGCCAGCAGCGTCCGGGACTTGGACACCGGGGAGCTGTTTTTT. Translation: CASSVRDLDTGELFF.

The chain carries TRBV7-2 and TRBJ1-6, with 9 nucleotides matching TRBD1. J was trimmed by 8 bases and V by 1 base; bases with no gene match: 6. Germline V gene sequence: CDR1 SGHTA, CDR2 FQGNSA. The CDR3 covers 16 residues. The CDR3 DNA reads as TGTGCCAGCAGCTTAGTTGTGGACAGGGGTTATTCACCCCTCCACTTT. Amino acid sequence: CASSLVVDRGYSPLHF.

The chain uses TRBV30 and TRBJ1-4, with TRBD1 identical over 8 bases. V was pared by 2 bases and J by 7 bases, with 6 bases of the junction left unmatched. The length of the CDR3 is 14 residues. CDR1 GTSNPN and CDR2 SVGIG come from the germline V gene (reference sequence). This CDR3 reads CAWSSGGASEKLFF. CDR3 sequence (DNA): TGTGCCTGGAGTTCAGGGGGCGCGAGTGAAAAACTGTTTTTT.

CDR3 residues: CAMGQGEYGYTF. The CDR3 DNA sequence: TGTGCCATGGGACAGGGCGAGTATGGCTACACCTTC. V gene TRBV10-3 combines with J gene TRBJ1-2; 9 nucleotides agree with TRBD1. This CDR3 region has 12 residues. CDR1 ENHRY and CDR2 SYGVKD come from the germline V gene. V was clipped by 9 bases and J by 5 bases; unmatched bases: 4.

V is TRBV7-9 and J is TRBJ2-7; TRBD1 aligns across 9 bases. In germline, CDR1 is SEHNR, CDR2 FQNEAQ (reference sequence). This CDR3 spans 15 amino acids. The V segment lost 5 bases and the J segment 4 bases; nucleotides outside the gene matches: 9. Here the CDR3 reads CASSHGRDRVYEQYF. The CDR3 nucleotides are TGTGCCAGCAGCCATGGACGGGACAGGGTATACGAGCAGTACTTC.